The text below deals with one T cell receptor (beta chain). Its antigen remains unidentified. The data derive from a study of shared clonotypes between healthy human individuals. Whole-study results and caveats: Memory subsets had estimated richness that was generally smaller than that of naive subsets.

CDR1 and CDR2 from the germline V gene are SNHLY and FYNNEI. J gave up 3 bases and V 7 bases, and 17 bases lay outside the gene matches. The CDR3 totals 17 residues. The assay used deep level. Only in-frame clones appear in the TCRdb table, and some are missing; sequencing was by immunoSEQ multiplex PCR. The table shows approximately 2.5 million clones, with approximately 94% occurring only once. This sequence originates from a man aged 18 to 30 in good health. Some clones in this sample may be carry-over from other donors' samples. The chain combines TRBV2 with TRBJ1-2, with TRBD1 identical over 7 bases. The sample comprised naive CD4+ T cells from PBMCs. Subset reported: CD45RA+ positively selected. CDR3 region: CASKRQTGSSSYYGYTF. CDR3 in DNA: TGTGCCAGCAAAAGGCAGACAGGGTCATCTTCCTACTATGGCTACACCTTC.